This TCR beta chain is from a study of cytomegalovirus exposure and HLA in healthy donors. Study-level findings and limits: In terms of immune exposure information, only CMV serostatus was available. An analysis was carried out at a later point. It showed that HLA-associated TCR beta chains were more clonally expanded than equally common non-associated chains. Earlier analysis looked at TCR beta V segments, and most were productive about 90% or about 30% of the time.

The PCR was carried out with 60 Vbeta primers and 13 Jbeta primers. Here immunoSEQ multiplex PCR was the method, and the copy in TCRdb shows in-frame clones only, minus some. Of 150,000 to 200,000 clones detected, more than 70% appear once; the ten largest clones hold roughly 6.3%. Remarks on this clone: Antigen unknown.

Unmatched junction bases numbered 6, after V lost 7 bases and J lost 6 bases. CDR3 length equals 13 residues. Germline values: CDR1 MNHEY, CDR2 SMNVEV (reference sequence). This receptor was obtained from a male donor in good health and CMV-seropositive. The chain combines TRBV27 with TRBJ1-5; TRBD1 aligns across 7 bases. The sample was PBMCs. For the CDR3, the DNA is TGTGCCAGCACCAAGGGGGCAGGTCAGCCCCAGCATTTT. It specifies CASTKGAGQPQHF.